This T cell receptor beta chain was recorded in a study of T cells in Graves' hyperthyroidism and ophthalmopathy. In regard to this clonotype: This clone may be a read error of a much larger clone one base away.

Authors of the study amplified TCR beta CDR3 regions from RNA transcripts. The study used the HTBI primer set for a first-round RT-PCR of the TCR CDR3. TCRdb passed the multiplex PCR reads through MiXCR, listing each CDR3 protein once. The sample has about 530,000 distinct CDR3 sequences, 17% seen once. Germline V gene data show CDR1 as SGHDT and CDR2 as YYEEEE. Trimming stripped 4 bases from V and 7 bases from J, with 8 bases between. The CDR3 covers 11 residues. Sample: blood. The sequence derives from a woman in her late teens or twenties with Graves' ophthalmopathy. V gene TRBV5-6 combines with J gene TRBJ1-1; D call uncertain. The CDR3 is CASSTSYEAFF. The CDR3 region has the DNA TGTGCCAGCAGCACCAGTTATGAAGCTTTCTTT.